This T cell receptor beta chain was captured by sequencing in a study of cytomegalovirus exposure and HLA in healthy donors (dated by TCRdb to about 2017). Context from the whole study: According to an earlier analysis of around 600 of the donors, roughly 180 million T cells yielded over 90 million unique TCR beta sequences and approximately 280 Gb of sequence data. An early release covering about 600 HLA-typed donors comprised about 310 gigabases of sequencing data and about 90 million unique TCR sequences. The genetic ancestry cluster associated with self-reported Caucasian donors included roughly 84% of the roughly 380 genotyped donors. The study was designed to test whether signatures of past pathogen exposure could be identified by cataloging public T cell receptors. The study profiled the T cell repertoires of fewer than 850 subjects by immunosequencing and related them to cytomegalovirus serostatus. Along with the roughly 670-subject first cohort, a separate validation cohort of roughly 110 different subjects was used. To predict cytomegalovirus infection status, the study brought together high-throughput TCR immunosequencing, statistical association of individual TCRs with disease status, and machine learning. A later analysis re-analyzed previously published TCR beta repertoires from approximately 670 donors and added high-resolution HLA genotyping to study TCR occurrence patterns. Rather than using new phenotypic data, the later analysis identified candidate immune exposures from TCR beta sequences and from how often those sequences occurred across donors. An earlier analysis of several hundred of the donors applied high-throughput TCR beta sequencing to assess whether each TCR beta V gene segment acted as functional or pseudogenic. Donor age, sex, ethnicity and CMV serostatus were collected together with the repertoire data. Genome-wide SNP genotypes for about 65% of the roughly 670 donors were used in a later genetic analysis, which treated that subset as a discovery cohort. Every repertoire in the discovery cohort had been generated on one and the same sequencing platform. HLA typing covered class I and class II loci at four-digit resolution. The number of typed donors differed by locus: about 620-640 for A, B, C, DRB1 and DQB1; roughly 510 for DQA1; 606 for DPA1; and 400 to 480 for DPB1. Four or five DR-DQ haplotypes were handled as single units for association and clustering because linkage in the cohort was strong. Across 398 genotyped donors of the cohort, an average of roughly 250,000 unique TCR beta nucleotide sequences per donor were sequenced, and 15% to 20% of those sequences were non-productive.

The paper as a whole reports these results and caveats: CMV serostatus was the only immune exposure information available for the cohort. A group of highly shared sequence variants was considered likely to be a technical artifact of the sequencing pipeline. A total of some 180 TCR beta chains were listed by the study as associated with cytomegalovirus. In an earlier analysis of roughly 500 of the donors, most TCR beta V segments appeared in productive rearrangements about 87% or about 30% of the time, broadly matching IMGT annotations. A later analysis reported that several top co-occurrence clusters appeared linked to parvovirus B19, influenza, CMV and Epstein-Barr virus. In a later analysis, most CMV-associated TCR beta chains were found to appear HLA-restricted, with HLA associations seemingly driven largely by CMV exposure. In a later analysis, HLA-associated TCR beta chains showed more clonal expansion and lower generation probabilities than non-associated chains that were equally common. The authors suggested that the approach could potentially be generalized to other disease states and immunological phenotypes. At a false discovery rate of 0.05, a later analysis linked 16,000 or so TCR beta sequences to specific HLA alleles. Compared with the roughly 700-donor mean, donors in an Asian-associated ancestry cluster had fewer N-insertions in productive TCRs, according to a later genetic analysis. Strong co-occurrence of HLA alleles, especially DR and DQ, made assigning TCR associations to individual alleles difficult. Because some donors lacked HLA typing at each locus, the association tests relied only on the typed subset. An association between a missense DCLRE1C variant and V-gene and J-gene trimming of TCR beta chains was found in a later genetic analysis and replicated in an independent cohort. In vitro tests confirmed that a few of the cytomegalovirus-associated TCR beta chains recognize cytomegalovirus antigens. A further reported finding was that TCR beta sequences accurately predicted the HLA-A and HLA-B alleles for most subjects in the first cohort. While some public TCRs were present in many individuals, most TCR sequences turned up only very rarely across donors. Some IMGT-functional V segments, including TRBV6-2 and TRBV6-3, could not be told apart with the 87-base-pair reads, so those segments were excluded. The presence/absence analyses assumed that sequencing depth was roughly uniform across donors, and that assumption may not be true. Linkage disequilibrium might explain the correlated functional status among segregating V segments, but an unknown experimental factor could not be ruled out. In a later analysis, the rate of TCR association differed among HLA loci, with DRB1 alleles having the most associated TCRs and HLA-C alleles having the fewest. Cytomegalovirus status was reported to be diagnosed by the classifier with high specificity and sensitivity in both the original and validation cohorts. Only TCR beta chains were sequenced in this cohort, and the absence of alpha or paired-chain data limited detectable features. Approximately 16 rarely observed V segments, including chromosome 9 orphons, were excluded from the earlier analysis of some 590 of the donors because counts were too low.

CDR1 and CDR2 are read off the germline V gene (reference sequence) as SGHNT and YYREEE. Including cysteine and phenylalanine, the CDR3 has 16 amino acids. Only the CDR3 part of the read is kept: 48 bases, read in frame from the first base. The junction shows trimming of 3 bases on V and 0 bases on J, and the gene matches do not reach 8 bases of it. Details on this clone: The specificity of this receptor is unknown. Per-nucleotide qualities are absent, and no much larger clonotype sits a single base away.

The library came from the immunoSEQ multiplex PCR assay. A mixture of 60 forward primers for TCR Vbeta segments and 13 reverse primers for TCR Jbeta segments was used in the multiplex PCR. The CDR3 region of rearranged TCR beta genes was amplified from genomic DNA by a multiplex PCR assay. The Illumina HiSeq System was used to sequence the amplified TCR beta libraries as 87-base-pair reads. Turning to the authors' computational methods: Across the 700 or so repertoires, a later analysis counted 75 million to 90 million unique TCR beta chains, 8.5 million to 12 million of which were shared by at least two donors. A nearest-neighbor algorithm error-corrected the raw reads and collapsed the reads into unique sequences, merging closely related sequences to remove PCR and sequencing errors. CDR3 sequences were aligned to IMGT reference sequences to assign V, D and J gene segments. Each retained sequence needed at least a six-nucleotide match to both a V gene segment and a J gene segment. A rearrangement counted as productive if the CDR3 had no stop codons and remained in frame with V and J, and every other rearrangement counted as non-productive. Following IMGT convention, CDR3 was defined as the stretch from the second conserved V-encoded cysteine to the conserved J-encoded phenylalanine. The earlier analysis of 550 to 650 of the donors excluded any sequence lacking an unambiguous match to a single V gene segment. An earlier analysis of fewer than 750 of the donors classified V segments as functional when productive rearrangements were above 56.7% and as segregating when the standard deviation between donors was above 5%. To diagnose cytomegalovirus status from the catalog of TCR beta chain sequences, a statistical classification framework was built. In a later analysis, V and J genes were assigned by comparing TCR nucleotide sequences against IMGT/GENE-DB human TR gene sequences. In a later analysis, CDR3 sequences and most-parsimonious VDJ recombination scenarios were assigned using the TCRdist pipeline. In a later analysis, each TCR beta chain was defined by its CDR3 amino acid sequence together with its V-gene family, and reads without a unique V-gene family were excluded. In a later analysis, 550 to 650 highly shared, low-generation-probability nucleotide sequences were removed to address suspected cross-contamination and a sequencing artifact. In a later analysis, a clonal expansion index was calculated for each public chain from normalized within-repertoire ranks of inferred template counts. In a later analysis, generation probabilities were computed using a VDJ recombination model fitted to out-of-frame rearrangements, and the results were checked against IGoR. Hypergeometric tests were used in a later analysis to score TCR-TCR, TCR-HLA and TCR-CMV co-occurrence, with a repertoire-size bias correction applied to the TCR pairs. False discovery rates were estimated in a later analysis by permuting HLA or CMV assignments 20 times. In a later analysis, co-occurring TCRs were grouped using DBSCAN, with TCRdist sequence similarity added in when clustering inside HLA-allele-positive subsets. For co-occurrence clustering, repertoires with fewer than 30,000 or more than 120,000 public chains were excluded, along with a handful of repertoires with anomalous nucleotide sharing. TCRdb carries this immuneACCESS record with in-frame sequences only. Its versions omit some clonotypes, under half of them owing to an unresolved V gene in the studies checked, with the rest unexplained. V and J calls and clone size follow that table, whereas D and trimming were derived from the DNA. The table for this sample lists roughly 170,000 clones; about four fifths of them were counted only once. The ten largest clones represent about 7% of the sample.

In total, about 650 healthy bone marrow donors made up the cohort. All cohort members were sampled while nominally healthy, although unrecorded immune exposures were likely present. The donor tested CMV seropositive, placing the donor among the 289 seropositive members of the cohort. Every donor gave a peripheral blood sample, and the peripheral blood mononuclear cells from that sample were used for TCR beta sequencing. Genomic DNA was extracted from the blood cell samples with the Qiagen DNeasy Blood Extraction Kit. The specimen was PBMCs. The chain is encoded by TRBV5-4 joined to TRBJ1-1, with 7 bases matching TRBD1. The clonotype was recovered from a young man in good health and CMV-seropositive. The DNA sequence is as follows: TGTGCCAGCAGCTGGGGGCAGGGGGTGATGAACACTGAAGCTTTCTTT. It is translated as CASSWGQGVMNTEAFF.